Shown below are 27 T cell receptor beta chains from a single sample sequenced in a study of human T cells and chemical hapten exposure. TCRdb used MiXCR to reprocess the RACE reads, holding one entry per CDR3 protein. The sample has approximately 34,000 distinct CDR3 sequences, roughly 6.4% seen once; the top ten hold roughly 9%. Documented time point: patch test 1, 2 weeks after DPC sensitization. Treatment of the sample: therapeutic diphenylcyclopropenone sensitization with weekly scalp DPC. It was unfractionated whole blood from which total RNA was extracted. This specimen was whole blood, taken in connection with sensitization to the hapten diphenylcyclopropenone (DPC). The receptors derive from a woman between 25 and 40 years old with alopecia areata. Some clones in this sample may be carry-over from other donors' samples.

J is TRBJ2-2 and V is TRBV6-1; D is ambiguous. Per the germline V gene, CDR1 is MNHNS and CDR2 is SASEGT. CDR3 length: 13 amino acids. V was cut by 2 bases and J by 5 bases, with 6 bases left in between. The CDR3 DNA reads TGTGCCAGCAGTGAAAGCGCTACCGGGGAGCTGTTTTTT. This encodes CASSESATGELFF.

V gene TRBV20-1 combines with J gene TRBJ2-2; 9 nucleotides agree with TRBD1. Germline CDR1 and CDR2: DFQATT and SNEGSKA (reference sequence). The CDR3 runs to 15 residues. J was trimmed by 6 bases and V by 3 bases; bases with no gene match: 8. Here the CDR3 DNA reads TGCAGTGCTAGGAGTAAGACAGGGGGAGCCGGGGAGCTGTTTTTT. Translating gives CSARSKTGGAGELFF.

The table lists this clonotype with many counts. The V call is TRBV5-1, the J call TRBJ1-2; D gene ambiguous. The CDR3 length is 13 residues. Trimming stripped 2 bases from V and 3 bases from J, with 8 bases between. Germline V CDR1 and CDR2: SGHRS, YFSETQ. CDR3 DNA: TGCGCCAGCAGCTTTGACGGGGACTATGGCTACACCTTC. It translates to CASSFDGDYGYTF.

This clonotype was recorded a few times. V gene TRBV2 combines with J gene TRBJ2-7; D might be TRBD2 (6 bases). CDR1 SNHLY and CDR2 FYNNEI come from the germline V gene. Trimming removed 2 bases from V and 3 bases from J, with 11 bases in between. This CDR3 spans 14 amino acids. The CDR3 DNA reads as TGTGCCAGCAGTGAATCCGGGGGATTCTACGAGCAGTACTTC. Amino acids: CASSESGGFYEQYF.

This clonotype was observed a few times. The chain couples TRBV29-1 to TRBJ1-1; TRBD1 might be the D (6 bases). The CDR3 extends over 12 amino acids. V lost 7 bases, J lost 8 bases, and 17 bases lay in between. CDR1 and CDR2 (germline): SQVTM, ANQGSEA. As DNA, the CDR3 is TGCAGCGCCGGAAGGGGGACGGCAGAAGCTTTCTTT. Translating gives CSAGRGTAEAFF.

Many counts were recorded for this clonotype. The CDR3 DNA follows: TGTGCCAGCAGTTTGAGAGGGACCCCAAATGAAAAACTGTTTTTT. It is translated as CASSLRGTPNEKLFF. The chain couples TRBV28 to TRBJ1-4; D may be TRBD1 (5 bases). Trimming stripped 3 bases from V and 5 bases from J, with 13 bases between. The germline CDR1 and CDR2 sequences are MDHEN and SYDVKM. The CDR3 covers 15 residues.

This clonotype was detected ten times or more. The V gene is TRBV9, the J gene TRBJ1-1, with D possibly TRBD1 on 5 matching bases. Germline CDR1 is SGDLS and CDR2 is YYNGEE. This CDR3 has 16 residues. Trimming pared 4 bases from V and 4 bases from J, leaving 20 bases between. CDR3 amino acids: CASSYWGGGGATEAFF. The CDR3 DNA is TGTGCCAGCAGCTATTGGGGCGGAGGCGGAGCCACTGAAGCTTTCTTT.

This sequence joins TRBV20-1 and TRBJ2-1; 9 nucleotides agree with TRBD2. The V and J ends lost 2 bases and 8 bases, in that order; junction bases with no gene match: 7. The germline CDR1 and CDR2 sequences are DFQATT and SNEGSKA (reference sequence). The CDR3 is 14 amino acids. The CDR3 loop reads CSARRGGGIDEQFF. CDR3 bases: TGCAGTGCTAGACGCGGGGGGGGGATCGATGAGCAGTTCTTC.

There are a few counts of this clonotype. V and J are TRBV11-1 and TRBJ1-1; no definite D call. The CDR3 spans 13 residues. The germline CDR1 and CDR2 sequences are SGHAT and FQDESV (reference sequence). V lost 2 bases, J lost 6 bases, and 10 bases lay in between. CDR3 residues: CASSLRTSSEAFF. In nucleotides, the CDR3 is TGTGCCAGCAGCTTACGAACCTCCTCTGAAGCTTTCTTT.

This chain joins TRBV7-2 and TRBJ2-7, with 8 bases lining up with TRBD2. This CDR3 has 15 residues. The V segment lost 5 bases and the J segment 3 bases; nucleotides outside the gene matches: 9. Germline V gene data show CDR1 as SGHTA and CDR2 as FQGNSA. The CDR3 reads CASSLGLGLNYEQYF. CDR3 nucleotides: TGTGCCAGCAGCCTGGGACTAGGATTAAACTACGAGCAGTACTTC.

This clonotype was detected a few times. The chain links TRBV7-2 to TRBJ1-4, with D unresolved. From germline, CDR1 is SGHTA and CDR2 FQGNSA. V lost 5 bases, J lost 0 bases, and 7 bases lay in between. The CDR3 length is 14 residues. CDR3 DNA sequence: TGTGCCAGCAGCAGTCAGCCAACTAATGAAAAACTGTTTTTT. Its translation: CASSSQPTNEKLFF.

The chain uses TRBV13 and TRBJ1-1; unclear D gene. The germline V gene encodes CDR1 PRHDT and CDR2 FYEKMQ (reference sequence). The CDR3 contains 15 residues. Trimming stripped 2 bases from V and 4 bases from J, with 14 bases between. CDR3 sequence: CASSLRWGSVTEAFF. The CDR3 nucleotides read TGTGCCAGCAGCTTAAGGTGGGGTTCGGTCACTGAAGCTTTCTTT.

The gene calls are TRBV7-2 and TRBJ2-3, with a possible D match to TRBD2 (6 bases). The CDR3 runs 16 residues. Germline CDR1 and CDR2: SGHTA and FQGNSA. The V gene lost 4 bases and the J gene lost 5 bases, with 19 bases spanning the gap. The CDR3 nucleotides are TGTGCCAGCAGCTCCGCGACTAGTACGTTTCGAGATACGCAGTATTTT. Encoded protein: CASSSATSTFRDTQYF.

This clonotype was seen many times. The chain recombines TRBV4-3 with TRBJ2-3, with D tentatively TRBD1 (6 bases). Trimming cost V 4 bases and J 0 bases, with 11 bases left between them. CDR3 length: 15 residues. Germline loops: CDR1 LGHNA, CDR2 YSLEER. The CDR3 coding sequence is TGCGCCAGCAGCCCAGGGGTTGCTAGCACAGATACGCAGTATTTT. Amino acids: CASSPGVASTDTQYF.

This chain connects TRBV7-9 to TRBJ1-5; perhaps TRBD1 as D (6 bases). Germline-derived CDR1 and CDR2 are SEHNR and FQNEAQ (reference sequence). CDR3 length: 14 amino acids. V was clipped by 6 bases and J by 3 bases, with 12 bases between them. CDR3 DNA sequence: TGTGCCAGCAGTCGAGGACAGTTCAATCAGCCCCAGCATTTT. Translating gives CASSRGQFNQPQHF. The whole variable domain, filled in from reference TRBV7-9 and TRBJ1-5, reads DTGVSQNPRHKITKRGQNVTFRCDPISEHNRLYWYRQTLGQGPEFLTYFQNEAQLEKSRLLSDRFSAERPKGSFSTLEIQRTEQGDSAMYLCASSRGQFNQPQHFGDGTRLSIL.

This clonotype is medium-sized within its sample. V is TRBV10-3 and J is TRBJ1-5, with 7 bases aligning to TRBD1. The CDR3 length is 14 residues. The V gene end was trimmed by 4 bases and the J gene end by 2 bases; junction bases not matched to a gene: 2. Germline loops: CDR1 ENHRY, CDR2 SYGVKD. The CDR3 sequence is CAISGGGGNQPQHF. In nucleotides, the CDR3 is TGTGCCATCAGTGGAGGGGGCGGCAATCAGCCCCAGCATTTT.

Ten or more counts support this clonotype. V usage is TRBV28 and J usage is TRBJ1-3; no firm D call. V gave up 6 bases and J gave up 4 bases, with 16 bases separating them. The CDR3 loop spans 15 amino acids. CDR1 and CDR2 (germline): MDHEN, SYDVKM. This chain's CDR3 is CASSPIPGSGNTIYF. The CDR3, as DNA: TGTGCCAGCAGCCCCATTCCTGGTTCCGGAAACACCATATATTTT.

This clonotype was observed at least ten times. The chain couples TRBV18 to TRBJ1-1; maybe TRBD1 (5 bases). The CDR3 spans 16 residues. Per germline, CDR1 KGHSH and CDR2 LQKENI. Deletions cut 3 bases from V and 1 base from J, with 15 bases between. CDR3 sequence (DNA): TGTGCCAGCTCACCCCCTTCCGATGGGGGGAACACTGAAGCTTTCTTT. This gives the protein CASSPPSDGGNTEAFF.

This clonotype was detected many times. The CDR3 nucleotides read TGTGCCAGCAGCGGACAGAGGAATCAGCCCCAGCATTTT. Translated: CASSGQRNQPQHF. The genes are TRBV6-5 and TRBJ1-5, with a tentative D call TRBD1 (6 bases). Germline CDR1 and CDR2: MNHEY and SVGAGI. This CDR3 spans 13 amino acids. Trimming removed 6 bases at V and 4 bases at J, with 10 bases between.

This clonotype rates as medium-sized. The chain uses TRBV27 and TRBJ2-1, with D tentatively TRBD2 (5 bases). CDR1 and CDR2 from the germline V gene are MNHEY and SMNVEV (reference sequence). This CDR3 has 12 residues. Trimming shortened V by 1 base and J by 8 bases, and 6 bases separated the two germline ends. CDR3 nucleotides: TGTGCCAGCAGTTTATTCGGGGATGAGCAGTTCTTC. As protein: CASSLFGDEQFF.

On this clonotype: Sequence at one end of the junction differs from germline and may be a read error. The chain links TRBV2 to TRBJ2-5; 7 positions match TRBD1. CDR3 length equals 12 residues. CDR1 SNHLY and CDR2 FYNNEI come from the germline V gene. The CDR3 bases are TGTGCCAGCAGTGAGGAGGTGGACAGGTTGCTCTTC. Translating it yields CASSEEVDRLLF.

This clonotype was found many times. The chain joins TRBV19 to TRBJ1-2; D perhaps matches TRBD1 (5 bases). Between the trimmed V and J ends, which lost 2 bases and 2 bases, there was a span of 6 bases. CDR3 length: 13 residues. CDR1 and CDR2 from the germline V gene are LNHDA and SQIVND (reference sequence). CDR3 in DNA: TGTGCCAGTAGTATAAAGGGGAACTATGGCTACACCTTC. As protein: CASSIKGNYGYTF. Full variable domain (remainder filled in from reference TRBV19 and TRBJ1-2): DGGITQSPKYLFRKEGQNVTLSCEQNLNHDAMYWYRQDPGQGLRLIYYSQIVNDFQKGDIAEGYSVSREKKESFPLTVTSAQKNPTAFYLCASSIKGNYGYTFGSGTRLTVV.

This clonotype came up many times. The V call is TRBV20-1, the J call TRBJ2-3, with 15 bases identical to TRBD2. This CDR3 contains 16 residues. Germline CDR1 and CDR2: DFQATT and SNEGSKA (reference sequence). Trimming cost V 6 bases and J 3 bases; bases outside gene matches: 7. The CDR3 loop reads CSARTSGGAGTDTQYF. CDR3 DNA sequence: TGCAGTGCCCGGACTAGCGGGGGGGCCGGAACAGATACGCAGTATTTT.

The table lists this clonotype with a few counts. This chain uses TRBV14 with TRBJ1-3, with unresolved D. Germline loops: CDR1 SGHDN, CDR2 FVKESK. V was pared by 3 bases and J by 4 bases, with 13 bases between. The CDR3 loop spans 15 amino acids. This CDR3 reads CASSHRRAKGNTIYF. In nucleotides, the CDR3 is TGTGCCAGCAGCCATCGAAGGGCGAAGGGAAACACCATATATTTT. Based on the CDR3 plus reference TRBV14 and TRBJ1-3, the full variable domain is EAGVTQFPSHSVIEKGQTVTLRCDPISGHDNLYWYRRVMGKEIKFLLHFVKESKQDESGMPNNRFLAERTGGTYSTLKVQPAELEDSGVYFCASSHRRAKGNTIYFGEGSWLTVV.

This clonotype was observed at least ten times. The V call is TRBV20-1, the J call TRBJ2-4; possibly TRBD2 for D (5 bases). The CDR3 consists of 14 residues. The ends were cut back, 3 bases at V and 10 bases at J, with 19 bases in the middle. The germline CDR1 and CDR2 sequences are DFQATT and SNEGSKA (reference sequence). This chain's CDR3 is CSARDGVLEGIQYF. CDR3 DNA: TGCAGTGCTAGGGACGGGGTCCTCGAAGGGATTCAGTACTTC.

This clonotype has more than one count but fewer than ten. V and J are TRBV27 and TRBJ2-7; weak D call: TRBD2 (5 bases). This CDR3 is 19 amino acids long. Germline V CDR1 and CDR2: MNHEY, SMNVEV (reference sequence). Trimming shortened V by 8 bases and J by 2 bases, and 31 bases separated the two germline ends. The CDR3 loop reads CASHPLPSGPERETYEQYF. For the CDR3, the DNA is TGTGCCAGCCATCCCCTCCCTAGTGGTCCCGAGAGGGAAACCTACGAGCAGTACTTC.

This clonotype has just a few counts. The chain links TRBV7-9 to TRBJ1-1, with D possibly being TRBD1 (6 bases). Between the trimmed V and J ends, which lost 5 bases and 1 base, there was a span of 26 bases. Germline V gives CDR1 SEHNR, CDR2 FQNEAQ (reference sequence). This CDR3 has 19 residues. DNA of the CDR3: TGTGCCAGCAGCACCGGTGGACAGCTCTTTTTCGGAGGGAACACTGAAGCTTTCTTT. Amino acid sequence: CASSTGGQLFFGGNTEAFF.